The following is a T cell receptor beta chain sequence with its context. Antigen unknown. The data were obtained in a study of T cell responses to AZD1222 COVID-19 vaccine. Whether given at about 4 or about 12 weeks, second doses were pooled. Germline V gene sequence: CDR1 ENHRY, CDR2 SYGVKD. Losses at the gene ends were 9 bases for V and 0 bases for J; bases not matched to a gene: 4. The CDR3 has 14 amino acids. Points from the study as a whole: Vaccination with two AZD1222 doses was followed by a rise in Spike-specific TCR breadth and depth.

Method: immunoSEQ multiplex PCR; TCRdb's copy keeps in-frame clones and lacks some. The sample has more than 90,000 clones; approximately 88% are singletons. This specimen consisted of peripheral blood, obtained 28 days after the second AZD1222 dose. The TCR was taken from an adult who received the AZD1222 COVID-19 vaccine. The chain uses TRBV10-3 and TRBJ1-1; 10 bases are shared with TRBD1. CDR3 sequence reads: CAIGDRGLNTEAFF. In DNA form, the CDR3 reads TGTGCCATTGGGGACAGGGGCTTGAACACTGAAGCTTTCTTT.